This T cell receptor (beta chain) was sequenced in a study of T cells after yellow fever vaccination. Overall study results and limits: Clones that expanded after primary vaccination mostly reappeared after the booster (96% CD4, 88% CD8).

A few counts support this clonotype. Its antigen is not identified. The TCR cDNA carried a universal primer site and UMIs from 5'RACE template switching. TCRdb passed the 5' RACE reads through MiXCR, listing each CDR3 protein once. The sample carries around 340,000 distinct CDR3 sequences, around 12% recorded once. The material was CD4+ T cells sorted from PBMCs, obtained 15 days after the yellow fever booster vaccination. This sequence originates from a man aged 18-30 years who received the YFV17D yellow fever vaccine.

Here the CDR3 DNA reads TGTGCCAGCAGCCCCGGGTTTGCTGAAGCTTTCTTT. Translated, it gives CASSPGFAEAFF. The chain combines TRBV27 with TRBJ1-1; D unclear. The CDR3 runs 12 residues. Looked up from germline, CDR1 is MNHEY and CDR2 is SMNVEV (reference sequence). Trimming removed 6 bases at V and 6 bases at J, with 11 bases between.